The 29 T cell receptor beta chains in this list originate from one sample, sequenced in a study of T cells in Graves' hyperthyroidism and ophthalmopathy. Amplification of TCR beta CDR3 regions used RNA as the template. Carried out on the TCR CDR3, a first-round RT-PCR used the HTBI primer set. One entry per CDR3 protein, called by TCRdb with MiXCR from the multiplex PCR reads. The sample has roughly 96,000 distinct CDR3 sequences, approximately 56% seen once. Sequenced: blood. The receptors were gathered from a woman in her thirties or forties with Graves' hyperthyroidism.

To note about this clonotype: A much larger clonotype is one base distant, so this may be a read error. This chain links TRBV20-1 with TRBJ2-7, with a possible D match to TRBD2 (5 bases). The CDR3 totals 14 residues. Germline CDR1 DFQATT, CDR2 SNEGSKA (reference sequence). V was clipped by 7 bases and J by 0 bases, with 16 bases between them. The CDR3 loop is CSVQGPGNSYEQYF. For the CDR3, the DNA is TGCAGTGTCCAAGGGCCCGGGAACTCCTACGAGCAGTACTTC.

The genes are TRBV11-2 and TRBJ1-1; D perhaps matches TRBD1 (6 bases). Between the trimmed V and J ends, which lost 4 bases and 4 bases, there was a span of 22 bases. The length of the CDR3 is 17 residues. Looked up from germline, CDR1 is SGHAT and CDR2 is FQNNGV. The CDR3 protein is CASSSDRRTSKGTEAFF. As DNA, the CDR3 is TGTGCCAGCAGCTCAGACAGGCGGACGTCGAAGGGCACTGAAGCTTTCTTT.

Comment on this clonotype: A much larger clone lies a single base off, so this may be a read error. The V gene is TRBV5-1, the J gene TRBJ2-2, with 9 bases identical to TRBD2. The CDR3 length is 15 residues. Germline CDR1 SGHRS, CDR2 YFSETQ. Written as DNA, the CDR3 is TGCACCAGCAGCTTGACTAGCGGGAACACCGGGGAGCTGTTTTTT. Translation gives CTSSLTSGNTGELFF.

For this clonotype: The CDR3 does not close with the conserved phenylalanine or tryptophan, likely indicating a read error. The chain uses TRBV3-1 and TRBJ2-2; 9 bases line up with TRBD2. V dropped 3 bases and J dropped 6; count of bases not matched to a gene: 5. Germline CDR1 is LGHDT and CDR2 is YNNKEL (reference sequence). The CDR3 covers 15 residues. CDR3 coding DNA: TGTGCCAGCAGCCACTATAGCGGGAGAGCCGGGGAGCTGTTTTCT. As protein: CASSHYSGRAGELFS.

In this sample, this clonotype turned up many times. V and J are TRBV10-3 and TRBJ1-5; 9 bases match TRBD1. This CDR3 has 14 amino acids. V lost 8 bases to trimming and J lost 3 bases; unmatched junction nucleotides: 5. Germline values: CDR1 ENHRY, CDR2 SYGVKD. CDR3 DNA: TGTGCCATCCGAGGGACAGGGAACAATCAGCCCCAGCATTTT. Residues: CAIRGTGNNQPQHF.

With regard to this clonotype: One end of the junction fails to match germline, which may point to a read error. The chain recombines TRBV19 with TRBJ2-6; D may be TRBD1 (5 bases). The CDR3 has 12 residues. The germline V gene encodes CDR1 LNHDA and CDR2 SQIVND (reference sequence). The chain's CDR3 is CASVSGANVLTF. In DNA form, the CDR3 reads TGTGCCTCAGTAAGTGGGGCTAACGTCCTGACTTTC.

The chain carries TRBV7-8 and TRBJ2-5, with 9 bases aligning to TRBD2. The CDR3 runs 15 residues. The germline CDR1 and CDR2 sequences are SGHVS and FQNEAQ. Germline trimming cut 5 bases from V and 5 bases from J; bases unmatched to any gene: 9. The DNA for the CDR3 is TGTGCCAGCAGCGACAGTAGGACTAGCGTGGAGACCCAGTACTTC. This translates into CASSDSRTSVETQYF. Full variable domain (rest looked up from reference TRBV7-8 and TRBJ2-5): GAGVSQSPRYKVAKRGQDVALRCDPISGHVSLFWYQQALGQGPEFLTYFQNEAQLDKSGLPSDRFFAERPEGSVSTLKIQRTQQEDSAVYLCASSDSRTSVETQYFGPGTRLLVL.

This clonotype was seen ten or more times. The CDR3 nucleotides are TGTGCCAGCAGCTCACACTCCTTACGCTCGACAGGATACTCTGGGGCCAACGTCCTGACTTTC. It translates to CASSSHSLRSTGYSGANVLTF. The V gene is TRBV7-3, the J gene TRBJ2-6, with D perhaps TRBD1 (6 bases). From germline, CDR1 is SGHTA and CDR2 FQGTGA. The CDR3 is 21 residues long. Trimming stripped 4 bases from V and 0 bases from J, with 25 bases between.

This clonotype was seen ten or more times. The J gene is TRBJ2-7, the V gene TRBV2; TRBD2 matches 8 bases. CDR1 SNHLY and CDR2 FYNNEI come from the germline V gene. V was clipped by 8 bases and J by 3 bases; unmatched bases: 18. CDR3 length: 17 amino acids. Here the CDR3 DNA reads TGTGCCAGCCGTTCTCTCGGGGGGGCAGGGAAAGGCTACGAGCAGTACTTC. Encoded protein: CASRSLGGAGKGYEQYF.

This clonotype occurred many times. V usage is TRBV20-1 and J usage is TRBJ1-2; D unresolved. This CDR3 has 14 amino acids. V dropped 6 bases and J dropped 0 bases, with 14 bases sitting between them. The germline V gene encodes CDR1 DFQATT and CDR2 SNEGSKA (reference sequence). The CDR3 sequence is CSADRHLANYGYTF. The CDR3 DNA reads as TGCAGTGCGGACCGACACTTAGCTAACTATGGCTACACCTTC.

In the case of this clonotype: A much larger clone lies one base from this, so it may be a read error. The chain employs TRBV5-1 and TRBJ1-2; D call uncertain. CDR3 length: 13 residues. Per the germline V gene, CDR1 is SGHRS and CDR2 is YFSETQ. V was pared by 9 bases and J by 0 bases, with 12 bases between. CDR3 region: CANSLDPNYGYTF. As DNA, the CDR3 is TGCGCCAACAGTTTGGACCCTAACTATGGCTACACCTTC.

The sample holds many counts of this clonotype. The CDR3 reads CAISEAGGHSNQPQHF. For the CDR3, the DNA is TGTGCCATCAGTGAGGCAGGAGGGCATAGCAATCAGCCCCAGCATTTT. The rearrangement uses TRBV10-3 and TRBJ1-5; D is unclear. This CDR3 spans 16 amino acids. V gave up 2 bases and J gave up 0 bases, with 11 bases separating them. CDR1 is ENHRY, CDR2 SYGVKD, per germline.

The CDR3 sequence: CASSDGAGVGAFF. In DNA form, the CDR3 reads TGTGCCAGCAGTGACGGGGCCGGGGTTGGAGCTTTCTTT. The chain couples TRBV2 to TRBJ1-1; TRBD1 might be the D (5 bases). This CDR3 contains 13 residues. Germline values: CDR1 SNHLY, CDR2 FYNNEI. V was pared by 3 bases and J by 10 bases, with 15 bases between.

A word on this clonotype: The DNA is left out, because the CDR3 cannot be placed on it with certainty; the CDR3 is given as TCRdb lists it. This CDR3 is CASSFYICSARDTLWGVGGYTF. V and J are TRBV11-2 and TRBJ1-2. The CDR3 length equals 22 residues, ends included. Germline lookup yields CDR1 SGHAT and CDR2 FQNNGV.

The rearrangement links TRBV7-2 to TRBJ2-5, with TRBD2 matching over 9 bases. CDR1 is SGHTA and CDR2 is FQGNSA in the germline V gene. CDR3 size: 17 residues. V lost 3 bases, J lost 3 bases, and 11 bases stayed unmatched. The CDR3 is CASSLGASGIEEETQYF. The CDR3 DNA is TGTGCCAGCAGCTTGGGTGCTAGCGGGATCGAAGAAGAGACCCAGTACTTC.

The sample holds many counts of this clonotype. The rearrangement uses TRBV20-1 and TRBJ2-7; TRBD2 matches 14 bases. The CDR3 runs to 15 residues. V lost 3 bases and J lost 4; bases outside the gene matches: 5. Germline V gene sequence: CDR1 DFQATT, CDR2 SNEGSKA (reference sequence). The CDR3 region has the DNA TGCAGTGCTAGCGGGGGGACTAGCGGGAGTTACGAGCAGTACTTC. This gives the protein CSASGGTSGSYEQYF.

This clonotype was detected ten times or more. This chain joins TRBV20-1 and TRBJ2-7; 12 bases line up with TRBD2. Losses at the gene ends were 6 bases for V and 1 base for J; bases not matched to a gene: 7. This CDR3 has 15 residues. Looked up from germline, CDR1 is DFQATT and CDR2 is SNEGSKA (reference sequence). The CDR3 loop is CSATRLAGVSYEQYF. Here the CDR3 DNA reads TGCAGTGCCACCAGACTAGCGGGGGTTTCCTACGAGCAGTACTTC.

In this sample, this clonotype turned up many times. The chain carries TRBV7-2 and TRBJ2-7; D unresolved. Trimming pared 1 base from V and 2 bases from J, leaving 9 bases between. This CDR3 contains 14 residues. CDR1 and CDR2 from the germline V gene are SGHTA and FQGNSA. CDR3 loop: CASSLGPQTYEQYF. Written as DNA, the CDR3 is TGTGCCAGCAGCTTAGGGCCACAAACCTACGAGCAGTACTTC. Filled out from reference TRBV7-2 and TRBJ2-7, the complete variable domain reads GAGVSQSPSNKVTEKGKDVELRCDPISGHTALYWYRQSLGQGLEFLIYFQGNSAPDKSGLPSDRFSAERTGGSVSTLTIQRTQQEDSAVYLCASSLGPQTYEQYFGPGTRLTVT.

The V call is TRBV10-3, the J call TRBJ2-5, with unresolved D. This CDR3 comprises 14 residues. Germline lookup yields CDR1 ENHRY and CDR2 SYGVKD. Trimming cost V 4 bases and J 4 bases, with 13 bases left between them. The CDR3 loop is CAISAAGNLETQYF. As DNA, the CDR3 is TGTGCCATCAGTGCGGCCGGAAATCTAGAGACCCAGTACTTC.

This sequence joins TRBV10-3 and TRBJ1-6; 8 nucleotides line up with TRBD1. The CDR3 spans 13 residues. J lost 8 bases, V lost 9 bases, and 6 bases had no gene match. Germline CDR1 is ENHRY and CDR2 is SYGVKD. CDR3 coding DNA: TGTGCCATAAGACAGGGGTCCCATTCACCCCTCCACTTT. It translates to CAIRQGSHSPLHF.

This clonotype was recorded many times. J is TRBJ1-1 and V is TRBV20-1; no definite D call. V lost 3 bases to trimming and J lost 2 bases, with 10 bases between them. This CDR3 has 13 amino acids. The germline gives CDR1 DFQATT, CDR2 SNEGSKA (reference sequence). The CDR3 sequence is CSASRGPNTEAFF. As DNA, the CDR3 is TGCAGTGCTAGTAGAGGGCCCAACACTGAAGCTTTCTTT.

This clonotype was seen many times. The rearrangement links TRBV7-3 to TRBJ2-3; 7 nucleotides match TRBD1. V was pared by 5 bases and J by 6 bases, with 5 bases of the junction left unmatched. CDR1 is SGHTA and CDR2 is FQGTGA in the germline V gene. The CDR3 contains 13 residues. The CDR3 reads CASSPTGIDTQYF. The CDR3 nucleotides are TGTGCCAGCAGCCCGACAGGGATTGATACGCAGTATTTT.

This clonotype has a single count. Being one base from a much bigger clone, this may be a read error. J is TRBJ2-5 and V is TRBV2, with a tentative D call TRBD2 (6 bases). Germline CDR1 reads SNHLY; CDR2 reads FYNNEI. V dropped 5 bases and J dropped 1 base, with 11 bases sitting between them. This CDR3 is built from 14 residues. The CDR3 DNA follows: TGTGCCAGCAGTCCGGCGGGGAGCCAAGAGACCCAGTACTTC. Translating gives CASSPAGSQETQYF.

This clonotype came up many times. This CDR3 is CASSTGAGELFF. Here the CDR3 DNA reads TGTGCCAGCAGTACAGGGGCCGGGGAGCTGTTTTTT. The chain is built from TRBV12-3 or TRBV12-4 and TRBJ2-2; the match to TRBD1 covers 7 bases. This CDR3 spans 12 amino acids. Trimming at V came to 5 bases and at J to 6 bases, leaving 0 bases not matched to a gene.

This clonotype appeared many times. The rearrangement uses TRBV6-5 and TRBJ1-1; TRBD1 might be the D (5 bases). Germline V gene sequence: CDR1 MNHEY, CDR2 SVGAGI. The CDR3 is 13 residues long. V was cut by 6 bases and J by 4 bases, with 12 bases left in between. CDR3 sequence: CASRKPGTTEAFF. The DNA for the CDR3 is TGTGCCAGCAGGAAACCTGGGACCACTGAAGCTTTCTTT.

In this sample, this clonotype turned up many times. This chain connects TRBV29-1 to TRBJ2-7; D may be TRBD1 (6 bases). CDR1 and CDR2 from the germline V gene are SQVTM and ANQGSEA. V was pared by 7 bases and J by 5 bases, with 15 bases between. CDR3 length: 12 residues. The CDR3 DNA reads TGCAGCGCCCAGGGGAATAAGGACGAGCAGTACTTC. It yields the protein CSAQGNKDEQYF.

This clonotype was seen repeatedly, ten times or more. The chain is built from TRBV5-1 and TRBJ2-7, with a weak D call TRBD2 (5 bases). Germline values: CDR1 SGHRS, CDR2 YFSETQ. Trimming took 4 bases from V and 3 from J, leaving 14 bases between them. The CDR3 extends over 14 amino acids. CDR3 sequence: CASSTDSLGYEQYF. The CDR3 DNA is TGCGCCAGCAGCACGGACTCTCTAGGCTACGAGCAGTACTTC.

This clonotype was seen a few times. V is TRBV5-1 and J is TRBJ2-5, with D possibly being TRBD1 or TRBD2 (6 bases each). Trimming left V 3 bases short and J 3 bases short, with 9 bases between. This CDR3 region has 13 residues. From germline, CDR1 is SGHRS and CDR2 YFSETQ. For the CDR3, the DNA is TGCGCCAGCAGCTGGGGGGCGGAAGAGACCCAGTACTTC. It encodes CASSWGAEETQYF.

This clonotype was recorded many times. The rearrangement links TRBV20-1 to TRBJ2-5, with unresolved D. CDR1 and CDR2 (germline): DFQATT, SNEGSKA (reference sequence). The ends were cut back, 0 bases at V and 4 bases at J, with 9 bases in the middle. This CDR3 spans 13 amino acids. The DNA of the CDR3 is TGCAGTGCTAGAGAAGGGTCGGGAGAGACCCAGTACTTC. This sequence encodes CSAREGSGETQYF.